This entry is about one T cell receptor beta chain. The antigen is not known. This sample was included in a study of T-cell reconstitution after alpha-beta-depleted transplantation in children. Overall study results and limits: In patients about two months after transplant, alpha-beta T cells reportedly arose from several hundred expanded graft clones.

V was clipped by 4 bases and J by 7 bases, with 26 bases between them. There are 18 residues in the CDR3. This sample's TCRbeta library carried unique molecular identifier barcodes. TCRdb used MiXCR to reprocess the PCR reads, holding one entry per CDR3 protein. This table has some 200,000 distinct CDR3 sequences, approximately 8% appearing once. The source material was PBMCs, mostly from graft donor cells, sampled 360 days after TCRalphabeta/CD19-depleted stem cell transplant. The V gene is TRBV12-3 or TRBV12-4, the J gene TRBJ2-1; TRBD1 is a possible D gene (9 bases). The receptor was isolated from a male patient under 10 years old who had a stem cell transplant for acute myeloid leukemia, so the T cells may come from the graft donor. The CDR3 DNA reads TGTGCCAGCAGTTCCTACAGGGGGCGGGGGACTAGGGGGAATGAGCAGTTCTTC. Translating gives CASSSYRGRGTRGNEQFF.